Listed below are T cell receptor beta chains from one sample, sequenced in a study of blood T cell repertoires in COVID-19. Method: immunoSEQ multiplex PCR; TCRdb's copy keeps in-frame clones and lacks some. The sample consists of approximately 400,000 clones, 80% to 95% of them appearing once. Specimen: PBMCs or T cells enriched from blood (not recorded which). The origin of the receptors is a woman between 35 and 50 years old who had been exposed to COVID-19. Both conserved end residues are part of each CDR3. Fields, in order: V gene, J gene, clone size, D gene, CDR3 protein, CDR3 DNA. The D gene is left open where the match is weak. Rows may omit the clone size; those that give it use once, few, many or a size class.

TRBV21-1,TRBJ1-3,NA,NA,CASQKGGGPTSSGNTIYF,TGTGCCAGCCAAAAAGGAGGAGGCCCCACAAGTTCTGGAAACACCATATATTTT
TRBV27,TRBJ2-2,NA,TRBD1,CATGTGWAGELFF,TGTGCCACCGGGACAGGGTGGGCCGGGGAGCTGTTTTTT
TRBV5-4,TRBJ1-1,NA,NA,CASSSTVNTEAFF,TGTGCCAGCAGCTCGACAGTGAACACTGAAGCTTTCTTT
TRBV7-8,TRBJ1-2,NA,NA,CASSLGQRDGYTF,TGTGCCAGCAGCTTAGGACAGAGAGATGGCTACACCTTC
TRBV14,TRBJ2-1,NA,TRBD2,CASSRRTSGNNEQFF,TGTGCCAGCAGCCGGCGGACTAGCGGGAACAATGAGCAGTTCTTC
TRBV30,TRBJ1-5,NA,TRBD1,CAWSRGTGYQPQHF,TGTGCCTGGAGCCGAGGGACAGGCTATCAGCCCCAGCATTTT
TRBV19,TRBJ1-4,NA,NA,CASSSRRATNEKLFF,TGTGCCAGCTCGTCGCGGAGAGCAACTAATGAAAAACTGTTTTTT
TRBV11-2,TRBJ1-4,NA,NA,CASSLVDKEKLFF,TGTGCCAGCAGCTTAGTAGATAAGGAAAAACTGTTTTTT
TRBV6-2/TRBV6-3,TRBJ1-1,NA,NA,CASSLITTAGNTEAFF,TGTGCCAGCAGTCTCATAACGACGGCAGGGAACACTGAAGCTTTCTTT
TRBV3-1/TRBV3-2,TRBJ1-6,NA,NA,CASSQMAVMPAGNNSPLHF,TGTGCCAGCAGCCAAATGGCCGTGATGCCCGCAGGGAATAATTCACCCCTCCACTTT
TRBV11-3,TRBJ1-1,once,NA,CASSLEEFEAFF,TGTGCCAGCAGCTTAGAGGAGTTCGAAGCTTTCTTT
TRBV7-9,TRBJ2-3,NA,TRBD2,CASSPGTSGAAGDTQYF,TGTGCCAGCAGCCCTGGGACTAGCGGGGCCGCGGGGGATACGCAGTATTTT
TRBV6-2/TRBV6-3,TRBJ1-2,NA,NA,CASSPGGYGYTF,TGTGCCAGCAGCCCGGGGGGCTATGGCTACACCTTC
TRBV28,TRBJ2-1,NA,TRBD2,CASSHAGTSGGEQFF,TGTGCCAGCAGCCATGCCGGGACTAGCGGGGGGGAGCAGTTCTTC
TRBV7-9,TRBJ2-2,NA,TRBD1,CALTGGGSNTGELFF,TGTGCCCTAACAGGGGGCGGGTCGAACACCGGGGAGCTGTTTTTT
TRBV7-9,TRBJ2-3,NA,NA,CASSLEGLGTDTQYF,TGTGCCAGCAGCTTAGAGGGGTTAGGCACAGATACGCAGTATTTT
TRBV7-8,TRBJ2-5,NA,NA,CASSFQLGVRETQYF,TGTGCCAGCAGCTTTCAACTCGGGGTTCGGGAGACCCAGTACTTC
TRBV19,TRBJ1-1,NA,TRBD1,CASRKGTVNTEAFF,TGTGCCAGTCGGAAAGGGACAGTGAACACTGAAGCTTTCTTT
TRBV5-8,TRBJ2-3,once,TRBD1,CASSSGQGTHTDTQYF,TGTGCCAGCAGCTCGGGACAGGGGACCCACACAGATACGCAGTATTTT
TRBV28,TRBJ1-1,NA,NA,CASSPRRQNTEAFF,TGTGCCAGCAGTCCCAGGAGGCAGAACACTGAAGCTTTCTTT
TRBV25-1,TRBJ1-2,NA,TRBD1,CASSEPGQNYGYTF,TGTGCCAGCAGTGAACCGGGACAGAACTATGGCTACACCTTC
TRBV29-1,TRBJ2-3,NA,NA,CSVGGAGQIDTQYF,TGCAGCGTCGGAGGGGCAGGGCAGATAGATACGCAGTATTTT
TRBV27,TRBJ1-1,NA,TRBD1,CASSPQGAFEAFF,TGTGCCAGCAGTCCACAGGGGGCCTTTGAAGCTTTCTTT
TRBV7-2,TRBJ1-3,NA,NA,CASSKTGASSGNTIYF,TGTGCCAGCAGCAAGACAGGTGCGAGCTCTGGAAACACCATATATTTT
TRBV5-6,TRBJ2-2,many,NA,CASSFLQTAGAGELFF,TGTGCCAGCAGCTTTCTCCAGACGGCGGGTGCCGGGGAGCTGTTTTTT
TRBV4-2,TRBJ2-5,NA,TRBD2,CASSHLSGTSGGEGETQYF,TGTGCCAGCAGCCACCTATCCGGGACTAGCGGGGGGGAAGGAGAGACCCAGTACTTC
TRBV14,TRBJ2-7,NA,TRBD2,CASSQDRGAGGYF,TGTGCCAGCAGCCAAGATCGAGGGGCGGGAGGGTACTTC
TRBV9,TRBJ1-1,NA,NA,CASSPREGLNTEAFF,TGTGCCAGCAGCCCCCGGGAGGGTCTGAACACTGAAGCTTTCTTT
TRBV4-1,TRBJ2-7,NA,TRBD2,CASSHAGGRTSGSYEQYF,TGCGCCAGCAGCCACGCCGGGGGCAGGACTAGCGGGAGTTACGAGCAGTACTTC
TRBV9,TRBJ1-6,NA,NA,CASSVPGSPLHF,TGTGCCAGCAGCGTACCGGGTTCACCCCTCCACTTT
TRBV5-1,TRBJ1-1,NA,TRBD1,CASSLRQQGTEAFF,TGCGCCAGCAGCTTGCGTCAACAGGGGACTGAAGCTTTCTTT
TRBV9,TRBJ1-5,NA,NA,CASSAESNQPQHF,TGTGCCAGCAGCGCAGAAAGCAATCAGCCCCAGCATTTT
TRBV5-1,TRBJ2-3,NA,TRBD1,CASSRTGAATDTQYF,TGCGCCAGCAGCAGGACAGGAGCTGCCACAGATACGCAGTATTTT
TRBV19,TRBJ1-5,NA,TRBD1,CASRVGQARSNQPQHF,TGTGCCAGTAGGGTAGGACAGGCTCGGAGCAATCAGCCCCAGCATTTT
TRBV19,TRBJ1-5,NA,NA,CASNTQEGGRGQPQHF,TGTGCCAGTAACACACAGGAGGGGGGGCGCGGTCAGCCCCAGCATTTT
TRBV5-4,TRBJ1-2,once,NA,CASSLGRGVEGYTF,TGTGCCAGCAGCTTGGGTCGCGGGGTAGAGGGCTACACCTTC
TRBV2,TRBJ1-1,NA,TRBD1,CASGTDGNTEAFF,TGTGCCAGCGGGACAGATGGGAACACTGAAGCTTTCTTT
TRBV7-9,TRBJ1-1,NA,TRBD1,CASSSWTGQNTEAFF,TGTGCCAGCAGCTCCTGGACAGGTCAGAACACTGAAGCTTTCTTT
TRBV28,TRBJ1-1,NA,NA,CASNSNTEAFF,TGTGCCAGCAACTCGAACACTGAAGCTTTCTTT
TRBV19,TRBJ1-5,NA,TRBD1,CASSITGDLSNQPQHF,TGTGCCAGTAGTATAACAGGGGACCTTAGCAATCAGCCCCAGCATTTT
TRBV7-8,TRBJ1-3,NA,TRBD1,CASSSRYDKGGSGNTIYF,TGTGCCAGCAGCTCTAGATACGACAAAGGGGGCAGTGGAAACACCATATATTTT
TRBV19,TRBJ2-5,NA,TRBD1,CASSNRGQWSETQYF,TGTGCCAGTTCAAACAGGGGGCAGTGGTCAGAGACCCAGTACTTC
TRBV7-2,TRBJ1-3,few,NA,CASSLVPDSYTGNTIYF,TGTGCCAGCAGCTTAGTCCCCGACAGCTATACTGGAAACACCATATATTTT
TRBV5-1,TRBJ1-2,NA,TRBD1,CASSLGVGGEKYGYTF,TGCGCCAGCAGCTTGGGGGTAGGGGGCGAAAAGTATGGCTACACCTTC
TRBV7-8,TRBJ2-1,NA,TRBD2,CASSGTSGTRGYNEQFF,TGTGCCAGCAGCGGGACTAGCGGGACCCGAGGATACAATGAGCAGTTCTTC
TRBV29-1,TRBJ1-4,once,NA,CSVGLAANEKLFF,TGCAGCGTTGGTTTGGCAGCTAATGAAAAACTGTTTTTT
TRBV27,TRBJ2-1,NA,NA,CASSPESRSYNEQFF,TGTGCCAGCAGTCCCGAGAGTCGCTCCTACAATGAGCAGTTCTTC
TRBV7-3,TRBJ2-3,NA,NA,CASSSSGGSTDTQYF,TGTGCCAGCAGCTCATCGGGGGGCAGCACAGATACGCAGTATTTT
TRBV5-4,TRBJ1-2,once,NA,CASSLVNRVVDGYTF,TGTGCCAGCAGCTTGGTGAACAGGGTGGTTGATGGCTACACCTTC
TRBV7-6,TRBJ2-2,NA,NA,CASSQRPAGYSNTGELFF,TGTGCCAGCAGCCAGCGGCCAGCCGGATACTCGAACACCGGGGAGCTGTTTTTT
TRBV7-2,TRBJ2-3,NA,TRBD2,CASSLMRGLAGRADTQYF,TGTGCCAGCAGCTTAATGCGTGGTTTAGCGGGGAGGGCAGATACGCAGTATTTT
TRBV7-8,TRBJ1-5,NA,NA,CASSRNPGNQPQHF,TGTGCCAGCAGCCGCAATCCGGGGAATCAGCCCCAGCATTTT
TRBV7-8,TRBJ2-5,once,TRBD1,CASSFTGGGETQYF,TGTGCCAGCAGCTTTACAGGGGGAGGAGAGACCCAGTACTTC
TRBV7-9,TRBJ2-3,NA,TRBD2,CASSLFVAGVDTQYF,TGTGCCAGCAGCTTATTTGTAGCGGGGGTTGATACGCAGTATTTT
TRBV7-2,TRBJ2-7,NA,NA,CASSLRQGDYEQYF,TGTGCCAGCAGCTTAAGGCAGGGCGACTACGAGCAGTACTTC
TRBV6-2/TRBV6-3,TRBJ2-1,few,TRBD2,CASSPRGLAGVGSSYNEQFF,TGTGCCAGCAGTCCAAGGGGACTAGCGGGAGTGGGAAGCTCCTACAATGAGCAGTTCTTC
TRBV21-1,TRBJ1-2,NA,NA,CASTTLPGGGYTF,TGTGCCAGCACTACTCTTCCGGGGGGTGGCTACACCTTC
TRBV30,TRBJ1-1,NA,TRBD1,CAWTGDRGETEAFF,TGTGCCTGGACCGGGGACAGGGGTGAAACTGAAGCTTTCTTT